Included here is one T cell receptor beta chain sequence, with context. Its antigen is not identified. This CDR3 has 16 residues. With 2 bases removed from V and 4 bases from J, the gap between germline ends came to 14 bases. CDR1 MNHNS and CDR2 SASEGT come from the germline V gene. Recipients boosted at about 4 weeks or about 12 weeks are pooled. Sequencing was performed with immunoSEQ multiplex PCR; in TCRdb, only in-frame clones are kept and a portion is missing. This sample has some 110,000 clones, with approximately 90% found just once. The sample originates from a study of T cell responses to AZD1222 COVID-19 vaccine. The study, taken as a whole, reports: Spike-wide vaccine-associated CD4 TCRs dominated at 160-218 and 743-854. There were repertoire samples only from the period after the peak T cell response. Breadth and depth of Spike-specific TCRs rose after two AZD1222 doses.

Sequencing was performed on peripheral blood, taken 28 days after the second AZD1222 dose. The chain couples TRBV6-1 to TRBJ1-4, with a tentative D call TRBD1 (5 bases). This sequence originates from an adult who received the AZD1222 COVID-19 vaccine. DNA for the CDR3: TGTGCCAGCAGTGAACTCGGGACCGTAGATAATGAAAAACTGTTTTTT. This sequence encodes CASSELGTVDNEKLFF.